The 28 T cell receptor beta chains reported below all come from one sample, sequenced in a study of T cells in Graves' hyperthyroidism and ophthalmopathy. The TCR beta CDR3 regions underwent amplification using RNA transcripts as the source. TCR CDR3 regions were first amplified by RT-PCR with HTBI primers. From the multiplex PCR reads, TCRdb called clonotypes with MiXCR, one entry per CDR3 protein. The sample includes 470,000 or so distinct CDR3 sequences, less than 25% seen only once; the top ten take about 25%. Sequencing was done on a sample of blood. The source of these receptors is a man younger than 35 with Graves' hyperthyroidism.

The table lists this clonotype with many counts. The CDR3 here is CASSSHLGAEAFF. The CDR3 DNA sequence: TGTGCCAGCAGTTCCCACCTAGGGGCTGAAGCTTTCTTT. V is TRBV12-3 or TRBV12-4 and J is TRBJ1-1; a weak D match, TRBD1 (5 bases). Trimming left V 4 bases short and J 6 bases short, with 12 bases between. This CDR3 is built from 13 residues.

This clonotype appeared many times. In DNA form, the CDR3 reads TGTGCCAGCAGTGAAAGTTCCCTCTATGGCTACACCTTC. It specifies CASSESSLYGYTF. This chain uses TRBV6-1 with TRBJ1-2, with no clear D. Germline V gene data show CDR1 as MNHNS and CDR2 as SASEGT. The V and J ends lost 2 bases and 4 bases respectively, with 8 bases between them. This CDR3 is built from 13 residues.

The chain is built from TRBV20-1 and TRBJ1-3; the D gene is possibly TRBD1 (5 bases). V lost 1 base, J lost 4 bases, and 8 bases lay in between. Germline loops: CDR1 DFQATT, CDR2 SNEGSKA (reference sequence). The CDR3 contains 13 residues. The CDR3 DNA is TGCAGTGCTAGAGGGGCAGGGGGAAACACCATATATTTT. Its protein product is CSARGAGGNTIYF.

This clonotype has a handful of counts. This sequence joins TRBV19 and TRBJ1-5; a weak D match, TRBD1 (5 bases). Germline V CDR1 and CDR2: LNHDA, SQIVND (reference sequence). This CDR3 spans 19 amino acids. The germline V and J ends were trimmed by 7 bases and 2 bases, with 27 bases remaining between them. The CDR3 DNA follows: TGTGCCAGTACCCCCCCGGCGGGACCGTCCTTTTCGGGCAATCAGCCCCAGCATTTT. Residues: CASTPPAGPSFSGNQPQHF.

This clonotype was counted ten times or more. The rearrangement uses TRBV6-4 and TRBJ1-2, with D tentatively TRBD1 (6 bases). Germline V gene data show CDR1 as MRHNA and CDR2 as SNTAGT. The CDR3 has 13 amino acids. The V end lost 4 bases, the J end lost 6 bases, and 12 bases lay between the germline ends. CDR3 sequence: CASSAKGGHGYTF. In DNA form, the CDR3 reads TGTGCCAGCAGTGCTAAAGGGGGGCATGGCTACACCTTC.

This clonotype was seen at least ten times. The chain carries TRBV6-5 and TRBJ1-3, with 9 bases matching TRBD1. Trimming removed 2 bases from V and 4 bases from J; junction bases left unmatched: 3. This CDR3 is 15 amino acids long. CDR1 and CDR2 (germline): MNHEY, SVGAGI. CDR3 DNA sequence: TGTGCCAGCAGTTACCTACAGGGGGCGGGAAACACCATATATTTT. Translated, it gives CASSYLQGAGNTIYF.

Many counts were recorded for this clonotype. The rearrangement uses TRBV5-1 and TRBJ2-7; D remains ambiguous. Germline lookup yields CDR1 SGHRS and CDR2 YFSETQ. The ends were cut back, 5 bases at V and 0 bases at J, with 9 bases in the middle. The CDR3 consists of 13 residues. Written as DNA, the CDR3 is TGCGCCAGCAGAGGGCTGAACTCCTACGAGCAGTACTTC. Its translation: CASRGLNSYEQYF.

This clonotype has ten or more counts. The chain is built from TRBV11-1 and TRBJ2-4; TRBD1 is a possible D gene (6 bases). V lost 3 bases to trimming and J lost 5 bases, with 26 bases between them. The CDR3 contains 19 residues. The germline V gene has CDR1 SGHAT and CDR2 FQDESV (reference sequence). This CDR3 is CASSLSLPQGGSPQNIQYF. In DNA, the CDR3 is TGTGCCAGCAGCTTGTCTCTACCCCAAGGGGGAAGCCCTCAAAACATTCAGTACTTC.

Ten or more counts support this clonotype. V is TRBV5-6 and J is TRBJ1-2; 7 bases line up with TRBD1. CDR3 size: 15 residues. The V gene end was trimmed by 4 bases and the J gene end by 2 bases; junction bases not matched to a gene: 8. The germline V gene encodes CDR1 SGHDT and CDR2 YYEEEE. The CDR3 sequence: CASSPWRGQNYGYTF. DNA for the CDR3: TGTGCCAGCAGCCCTTGGAGGGGACAGAACTATGGCTACACCTTC.

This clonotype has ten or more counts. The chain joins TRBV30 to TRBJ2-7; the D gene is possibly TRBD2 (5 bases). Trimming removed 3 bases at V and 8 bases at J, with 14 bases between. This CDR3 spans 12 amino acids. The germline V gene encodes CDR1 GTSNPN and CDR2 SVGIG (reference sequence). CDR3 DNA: TGTGCCTGGAGCCCCTCGGGATTCCAGCAGTACTTC. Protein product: CAWSPSGFQQYF.

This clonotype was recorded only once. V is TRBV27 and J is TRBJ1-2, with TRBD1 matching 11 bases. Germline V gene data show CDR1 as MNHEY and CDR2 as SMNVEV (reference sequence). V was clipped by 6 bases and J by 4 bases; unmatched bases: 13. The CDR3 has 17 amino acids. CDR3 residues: CASRMLGTGGEGYGYTF. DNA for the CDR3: TGTGCCAGCAGAATGCTTGGGACAGGGGGTGAGGGCTATGGCTACACCTTC.

The CDR3 coding sequence is TGTGCCAGCAGTCCTACAACGGGACAGGGCGGTGGCTACACCTTC. Translation gives CASSPTTGQGGGYTF. V and J are TRBV12-3 or TRBV12-4 and TRBJ1-2, with 9 bases identical to TRBD1. The CDR3 is made up of 15 amino acids. Trimming took 5 bases from V and 7 from J; bases not matched to a gene: 11.

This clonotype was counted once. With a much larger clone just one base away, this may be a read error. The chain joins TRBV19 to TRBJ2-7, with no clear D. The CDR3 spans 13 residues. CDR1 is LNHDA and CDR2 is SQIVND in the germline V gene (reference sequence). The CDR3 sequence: CVSSIDRTHEQYF. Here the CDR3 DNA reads TGTGTCAGTAGTATAGATCGGACCCACGAGCAGTACTTC.

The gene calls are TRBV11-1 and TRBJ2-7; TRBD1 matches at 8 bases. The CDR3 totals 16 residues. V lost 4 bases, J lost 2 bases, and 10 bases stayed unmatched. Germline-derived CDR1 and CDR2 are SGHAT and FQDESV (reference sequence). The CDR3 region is CASSSSGQGSPYEQYF. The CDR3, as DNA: TGTGCCAGCAGCTCATCCGGACAGGGCTCCCCCTACGAGCAGTACTTC.

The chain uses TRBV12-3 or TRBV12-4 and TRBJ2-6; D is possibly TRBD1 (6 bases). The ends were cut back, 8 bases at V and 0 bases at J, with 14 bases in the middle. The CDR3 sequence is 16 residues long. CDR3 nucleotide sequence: TGTGCCAGCCCGACAGGACCCTCCTCTGGGGCCAACGTCCTGACTTTC. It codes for CASPTGPSSGANVLTF.

Here the CDR3 DNA reads TGTGCCAGCAGTTCCCGGACAGGGGAGTACGAGCAGTACTTC. Amino acids: CASSSRTGEYEQYF. V and J are TRBV12-3 or TRBV12-4 and TRBJ2-7; 9 bases align to TRBD1. The CDR3 runs to 14 residues. Trimming took 4 bases from V and 4 from J; bases not matched to a gene: 5.

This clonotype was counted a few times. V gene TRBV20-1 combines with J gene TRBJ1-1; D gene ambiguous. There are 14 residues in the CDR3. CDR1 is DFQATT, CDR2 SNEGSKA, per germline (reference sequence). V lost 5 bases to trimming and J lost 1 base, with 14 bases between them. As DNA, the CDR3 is TGCAGTGCTGCCCCGCGGACGTGGAACACTGAAGCTTTCTTT. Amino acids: CSAAPRTWNTEAFF.

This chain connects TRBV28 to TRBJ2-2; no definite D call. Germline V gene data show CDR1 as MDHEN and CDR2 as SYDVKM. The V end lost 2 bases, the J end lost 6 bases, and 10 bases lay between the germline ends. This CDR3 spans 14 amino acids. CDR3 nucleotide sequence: TGTGCCAGCAGTTTAGGGTCGCGGTCCGGGGAGCTGTTTTTT. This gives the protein CASSLGSRSGELFF.

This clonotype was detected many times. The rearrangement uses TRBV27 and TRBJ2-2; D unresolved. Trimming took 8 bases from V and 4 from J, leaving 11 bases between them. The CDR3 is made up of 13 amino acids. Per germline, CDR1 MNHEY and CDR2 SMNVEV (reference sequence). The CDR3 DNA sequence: TGTGCCAGCGTAGGTCCCAGCACCGGGGAGCTGTTTTTT. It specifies CASVGPSTGELFF.

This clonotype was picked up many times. The CDR3 spells CASTSGEGIGANVLTF. The CDR3 DNA follows: TGTGCCAGTACCTCAGGGGAAGGAATCGGGGCCAACGTCCTGACTTTC. This chain uses TRBV19 with TRBJ2-6; D is perhaps TRBD1 (6 bases). Per the germline V gene, CDR1 is LNHDA and CDR2 is SQIVND (reference sequence). This CDR3 is 16 amino acids long. V was shortened by 7 bases and J by 4 bases, with 17 bases between the two germline ends.

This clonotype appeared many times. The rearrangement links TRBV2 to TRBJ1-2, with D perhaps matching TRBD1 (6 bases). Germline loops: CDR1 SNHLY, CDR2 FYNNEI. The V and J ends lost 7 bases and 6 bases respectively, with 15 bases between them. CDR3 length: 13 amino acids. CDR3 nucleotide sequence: TGTGCCAGCAATCCAACAGGGTACGATGGCTACACCTTC. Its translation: CASNPTGYDGYTF.

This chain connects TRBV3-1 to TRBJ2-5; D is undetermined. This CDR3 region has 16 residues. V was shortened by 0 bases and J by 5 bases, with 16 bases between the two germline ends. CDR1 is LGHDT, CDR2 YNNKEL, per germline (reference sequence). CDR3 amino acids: CASSQEKGSRWETQYF. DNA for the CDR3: TGTGCCAGCAGCCAAGAGAAGGGTAGTAGATGGGAGACCCAGTACTTC.

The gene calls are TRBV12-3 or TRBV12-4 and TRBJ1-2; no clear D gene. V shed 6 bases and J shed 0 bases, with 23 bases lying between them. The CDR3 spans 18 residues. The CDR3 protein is CASRLHGSPIEANYGYTF. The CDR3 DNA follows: TGTGCCAGCAGACTACACGGGTCCCCGATAGAGGCTAACTATGGCTACACCTTC.

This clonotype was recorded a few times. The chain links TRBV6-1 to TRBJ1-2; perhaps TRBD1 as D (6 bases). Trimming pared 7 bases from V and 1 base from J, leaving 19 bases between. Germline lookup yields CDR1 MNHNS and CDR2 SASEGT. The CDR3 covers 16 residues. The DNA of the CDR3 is TGTGCCAGCAAAGGAATCCGGGACACAGATAACTATGGCTACACCTTC. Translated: CASKGIRDTDNYGYTF.

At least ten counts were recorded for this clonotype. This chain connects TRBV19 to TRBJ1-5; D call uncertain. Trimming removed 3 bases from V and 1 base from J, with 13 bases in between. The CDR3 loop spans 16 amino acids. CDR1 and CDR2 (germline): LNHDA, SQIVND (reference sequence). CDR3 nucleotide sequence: TGTGCCAGTAGTATCTCTTGGCAGGCCAGCAATCAGCCCCAGCATTTT. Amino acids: CASSISWQASNQPQHF.

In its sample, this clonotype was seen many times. In nucleotides, the CDR3 is TGTGCCAGCTCGACGGGACAGGGGGCGAACATTCAGTACTTC. This translates into CASSTGQGANIQYF. This chain joins TRBV19 and TRBJ2-4; 12 positions agree with TRBD1. Germline V CDR1 and CDR2: LNHDA, SQIVND (reference sequence). The CDR3 length is 14 residues. The junction had 7 bases not matched to a gene; V was cut back by 9 bases and J by 7 bases.

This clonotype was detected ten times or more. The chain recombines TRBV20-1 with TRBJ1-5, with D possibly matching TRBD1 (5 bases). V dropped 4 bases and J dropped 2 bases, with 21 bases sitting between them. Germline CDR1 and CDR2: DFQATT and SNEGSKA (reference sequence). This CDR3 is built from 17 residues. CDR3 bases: TGCAGTGCTAATCCACCTCGCCCGACCAGGGGCAATCAGCCCCAGCATTTT. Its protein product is CSANPPRPTRGNQPQHF.

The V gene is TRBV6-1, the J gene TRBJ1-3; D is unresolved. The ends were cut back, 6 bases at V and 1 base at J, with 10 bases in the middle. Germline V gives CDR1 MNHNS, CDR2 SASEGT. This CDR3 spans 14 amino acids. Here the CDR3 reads CASSPTRSGNTIYF. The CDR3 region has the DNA TGTGCCAGCAGCCCTACGCGGTCTGGAAACACCATATATTTT.